A single sample gave rise to the 3 T cell receptor beta chains below, sequenced in a study of blood T cell repertoires in COVID-19. The repertoire was sequenced with immunoSEQ multiplex PCR; TCRdb's copy has only in-frame clones and lacks some. The sample lists roughly 40,000 clones, 89% occurring once. Sequencing input: peripheral blood. Receptor source: a human donor in a cohort sampled during active COVID-19.

The rearrangement links TRBV19 to TRBJ1-1, with D maybe TRBD1 (5 bases). CDR1 and CDR2 from the germline V gene are LNHDA and SQIVND (reference sequence). The CDR3 consists of 15 residues. V lost 5 bases and J 0 bases, leaving 13 bases between the germline ends. The chain's CDR3 is CASSQDKDLNTEAFF. In DNA form, the CDR3 reads TGTGCCAGTAGTCAGGACAAAGATTTGAACACTGAAGCTTTCTTT.

In this sample, this clone turned up a few times. The chain combines TRBV27 with TRBJ1-2; 9 bases are shared with TRBD1. The CDR3 loop spans 15 amino acids. The junction had 13 bases not matched to a gene; V was cut back by 8 bases and J by 6 bases. Germline assignment: CDR1 MNHEY and CDR2 SMNVEV (reference sequence). Here the CDR3 DNA reads TGTGCCAGCTCCCTAGACAGGGGGACTTGGAATGGCTACACCTTC. Translation gives CASSLDRGTWNGYTF.

CDR3 loop: CASSPHGTSGLFSYEQYF. CDR3 nucleotides: TGTGCCAGCAGCCCTCATGGGACTAGCGGACTTTTCTCCTACGAGCAGTACTTC. This chain links TRBV7-9 with TRBJ2-7; TRBD2 matches 11 bases. The germline gives CDR1 SEHNR, CDR2 FQNEAQ (reference sequence). After removal of 5 bases from V and 0 bases from J, the junction contained 12 bases not matched to a gene. This CDR3 has 18 amino acids.